The entry below gives a single TCR beta chain sequence along with its context. The sample originates from a study of blood T cell repertoires in COVID-19. Sequencing used immunoSEQ multiplex PCR; TCRdb keeps in-frame clones, though not all of them. Here the sample spans roughly 150,000 clones, roughly 89% being singletons. V gave up 2 bases and J gave up 1 base, with 8 bases separating them. This CDR3 comprises 14 residues. CDR1 and CDR2 from the germline V gene are MNHEY and SVGEGT. V and J are TRBV6-2 or TRBV6-3 and TRBJ1-1, with D possibly being TRBD1 (6 bases). The TCR sequence derives from a human donor in a cohort sampled during active COVID-19. Sequenced: peripheral blood. CDR3 DNA: TGTGCCAGCAGTTACCGGACAGCGAACACTGAAGCTTTCTTT. This gives the protein CASSYRTANTEAFF.